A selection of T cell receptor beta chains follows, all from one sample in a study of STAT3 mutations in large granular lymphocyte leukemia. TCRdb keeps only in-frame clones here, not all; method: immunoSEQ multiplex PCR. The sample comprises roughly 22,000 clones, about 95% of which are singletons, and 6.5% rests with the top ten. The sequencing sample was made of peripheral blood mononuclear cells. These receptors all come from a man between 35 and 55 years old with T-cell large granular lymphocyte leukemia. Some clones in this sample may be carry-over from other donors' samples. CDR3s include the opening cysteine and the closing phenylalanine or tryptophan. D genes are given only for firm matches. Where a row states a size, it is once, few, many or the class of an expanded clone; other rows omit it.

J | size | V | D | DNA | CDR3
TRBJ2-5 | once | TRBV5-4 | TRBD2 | TGTGCCAGCAGCCTAGCGGGGGGGTTAGAGACCCAGTACTTC | CASSLAGGLETQYF
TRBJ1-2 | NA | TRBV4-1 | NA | TGCGCCAGCAGCGCGACAGGACTAGCTAACTATGGCTACACCTTC | CASSATGLANYGYTF
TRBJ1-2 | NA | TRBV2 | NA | TGTGCCAGCAGTGTCCTGACAGGCCCGGCGGGCTACACCTTC | CASSVLTGPAGYTF
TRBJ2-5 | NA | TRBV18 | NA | TGTGCCACCCGACTGGCTGGCCCGGTCGGATTTGGGGGGACCCAGTACTTC | CATRLAGPVGFGGTQYF
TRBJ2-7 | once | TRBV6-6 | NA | TGTGCCAGCAGTTACCGGACAGCCTACGAGCAGTACTTC | CASSYRTAYEQYF
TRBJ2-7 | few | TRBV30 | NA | TGTGCCTGGGGCCGAGCCCTCGAGCAGTACTTC | CAWGRALEQYF
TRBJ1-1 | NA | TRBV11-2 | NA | TGTGCCAGCAGCTTGGGGGGGTGGGGGAACACTGAAGCTTTCTTT | CASSLGGWGNTEAFF
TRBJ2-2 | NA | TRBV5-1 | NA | TGCGCCAGCAGTTCCAGAGGGACCGGGGAGCTGTTTTTT | CASSSRGTGELFF
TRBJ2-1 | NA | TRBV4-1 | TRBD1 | TGCGCCAGCAGCTTAGGGACAGGGTGGAGCAATGAGCAGTTCTTC | CASSLGTGWSNEQFF
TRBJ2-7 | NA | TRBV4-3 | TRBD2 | TGCGCCAGCAGCCAAGTCACTAGCGGGGACTACGAGCAGTACTTC | CASSQVTSGDYEQYF
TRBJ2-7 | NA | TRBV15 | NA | TGTGCCACCAGCAGACAGGCCTCGGGCGAGCAGTACTTC | CATSRQASGEQYF
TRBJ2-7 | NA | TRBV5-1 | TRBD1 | TGCGCCAGCAGCCGGACAGGGGAGCACGAGCAGTACTTC | CASSRTGEHEQYF
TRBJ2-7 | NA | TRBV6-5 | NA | TGTGCCAGCAGTCCCACCCTAAGCGGCTACGAGCAGTACTTC | CASSPTLSGYEQYF
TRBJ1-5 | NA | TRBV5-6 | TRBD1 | TGTGCCAGCAGCTCGTCGGGACAGGTCTATCAGCCCCAGCATTTT | CASSSSGQVYQPQHF
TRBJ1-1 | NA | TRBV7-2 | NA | TGTGCCAGCAGCTTAACCGGGAACACTGAAGCTTTCTTT | CASSLTGNTEAFF
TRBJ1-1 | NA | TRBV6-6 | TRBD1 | TGTGCCAGCAGTTACTCGGGGACAGGGGGCACTGAAGCTTTCTTT | CASSYSGTGGTEAFF
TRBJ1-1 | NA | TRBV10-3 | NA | TGTGCCGCCCGGGCCAGGGACAACACTGAAGCTTTCTTT | CAARARDNTEAFF
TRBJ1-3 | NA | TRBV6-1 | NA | TGTGCCAGCAGTGTCGGGCCATCTGGAAACACCATATATTTT | CASSVGPSGNTIYF
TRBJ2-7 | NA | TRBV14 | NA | TGTGCCAGCAGCCAAGATTGGGGCAGCTCCTACGAGCAGTACTTC | CASSQDWGSSYEQYF
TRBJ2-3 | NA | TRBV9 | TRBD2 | TGTGCCAGCAGCGTAGCTCAGGCGGGGGGGCTCGCGGATACGCAGTATTTT | CASSVAQAGGLADTQYF
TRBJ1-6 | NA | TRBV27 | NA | TGTGCCAGCAGGGACAGCGGTAATTCACCCCTCCACTTT | CASRDSGNSPLHF
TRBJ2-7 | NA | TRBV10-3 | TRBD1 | TGTGCCATCAGGGAGGGGCAGGGGGCCATCGAGCAGTACTTC | CAIREGQGAIEQYF
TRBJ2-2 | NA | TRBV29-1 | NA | TGCAGCGTTGAATGGTCGAGGCAGCCTTACACCGGGGAGCTGTTTTTT | CSVEWSRQPYTGELFF
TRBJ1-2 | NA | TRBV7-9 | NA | TGTGCCAGCAGCCCAACTCCGGACACTCATTATGGCTACACCTTC | CASSPTPDTHYGYTF
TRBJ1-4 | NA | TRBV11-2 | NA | TGTGCCAGCAGCCTGAGATTGGTGAATACTAATGAAAAACTGTTTTTT | CASSLRLVNTNEKLFF
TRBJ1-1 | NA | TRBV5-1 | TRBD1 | TGCGCCAGCAGCTTGGACAGGGGAGACACTGAAGCTTTCTTT | CASSLDRGDTEAFF
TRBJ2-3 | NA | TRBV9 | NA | TGTGCCAGCAGCGGTCCCACAAGCGCCCTACTCACAGATACGCAGTATTTT | CASSGPTSALLTDTQYF
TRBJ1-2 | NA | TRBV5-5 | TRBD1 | TGTGCCAGCAGACAGGGACAGCTCTATGGCTACACCTTC | CASRQGQLYGYTF
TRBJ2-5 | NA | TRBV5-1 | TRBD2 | TGCGCCAGCAGCTTGTCGGCGGGGAGGGGCGAGACCCAGTACTTC | CASSLSAGRGETQYF
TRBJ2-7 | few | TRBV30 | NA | TGTGCCTGGAGTGTAAGTACGGGGGCCGCAGGGCAGTACTTC | CAWSVSTGAAGQYF
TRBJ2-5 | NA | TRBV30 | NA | TGTGCCTGGCAGGACAGCGTAAAAGAGACCCAGTACTTC | CAWQDSVKETQYF
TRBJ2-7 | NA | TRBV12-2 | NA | TGTGCAAGTCGCTTAGGAGAATGGCCCTACGAGCAGTACTTC | CASRLGEWPYEQYF
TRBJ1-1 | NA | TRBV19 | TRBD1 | TGTGCCAGTAGTCTGGGGGACAGACGACCTGAAGCTTTCTTT | CASSLGDRRPEAFF
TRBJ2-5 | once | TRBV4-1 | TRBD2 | TGCGCCAGCAGCCAAGGGTTAACTAGCGGGGGCCCCCAAGAGACCCAGTACTTC | CASSQGLTSGGPQETQYF
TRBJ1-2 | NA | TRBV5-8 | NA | TGTGCCAGCAGCTTGAAAGGACAGACCACATACTATGGCTACACCTTC | CASSLKGQTTYYGYTF
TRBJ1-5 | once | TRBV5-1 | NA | TGCGCCAGCAGCTTGGAGGGATATAGCAATCAGCCCCAGCATTTT | CASSLEGYSNQPQHF
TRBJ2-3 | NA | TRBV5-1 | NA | TGCGCCAGCAGCTTGGCGGGACCAGGGTACATGACAGATACGCAGTATTTT | CASSLAGPGYMTDTQYF
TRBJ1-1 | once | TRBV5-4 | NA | TGTGCCAGCAGTCTTAACACTGAAGCTTTCTTT | CASSLNTEAFF
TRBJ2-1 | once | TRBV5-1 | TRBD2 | TGCGCCAGCAGCCAAAATAGCGGGGGCCTCTACAATGAGCAGTTCTTC | CASSQNSGGLYNEQFF
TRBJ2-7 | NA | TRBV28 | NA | TGTGCCAGCCCCGGGCCAGGGGACACTTACGAGCAGTACTTC | CASPGPGDTYEQYF
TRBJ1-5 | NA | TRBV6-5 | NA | TGTGCCAGCAGGGCCGGACCGGGGGGGCCCCAGCATTTT | CASRAGPGGPQHF
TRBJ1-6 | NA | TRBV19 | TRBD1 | TGTGCCAGTCTTAACCCGGGACAGGGAGGAAGAGGATCACCCCTCCACTTT | CASLNPGQGGRGSPLHF
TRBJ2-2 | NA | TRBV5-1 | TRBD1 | TGCGCCAGCAGCGCCGGGCGGACAGGGATGACCGGGGAGCTGTTTTTT | CASSAGRTGMTGELFF
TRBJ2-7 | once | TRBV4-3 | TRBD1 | TGCGCCAGCAGCCGTGGACAGGGAATCACCTACGAGCAGTACTTC | CASSRGQGITYEQYF
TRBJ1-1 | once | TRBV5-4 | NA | TGTGCCAGCCCTGCTGGCAGTTGGGGAACTGAAGCTTTCTTT | CASPAGSWGTEAFF